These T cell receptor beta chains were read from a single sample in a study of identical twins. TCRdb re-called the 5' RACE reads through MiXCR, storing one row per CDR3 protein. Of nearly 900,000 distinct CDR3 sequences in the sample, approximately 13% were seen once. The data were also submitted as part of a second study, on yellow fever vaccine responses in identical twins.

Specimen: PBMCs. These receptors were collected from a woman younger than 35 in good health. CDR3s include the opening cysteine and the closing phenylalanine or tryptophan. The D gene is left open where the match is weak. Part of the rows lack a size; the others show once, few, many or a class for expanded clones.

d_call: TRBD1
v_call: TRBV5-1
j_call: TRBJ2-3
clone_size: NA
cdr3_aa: CASSLPTGKTDTQYF
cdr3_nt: TGCGCCAGCAGCTTACCGACAGGGAAAACAGATACGCAGTATTTT

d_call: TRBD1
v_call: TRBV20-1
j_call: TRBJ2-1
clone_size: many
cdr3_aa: CSATGQGNEQFF
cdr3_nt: TGCAGTGCAACGGGACAGGGAAATGAGCAGTTCTTC

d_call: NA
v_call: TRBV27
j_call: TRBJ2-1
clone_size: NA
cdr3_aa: CASSSLRAERYNEQFF
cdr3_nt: TGTGCCAGCAGTTCCTTAAGGGCCGAGAGGTACAATGAGCAGTTCTTC

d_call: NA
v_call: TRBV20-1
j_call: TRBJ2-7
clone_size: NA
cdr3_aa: CSANKGTGSYEQYF
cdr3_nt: TGCAGTGCTAACAAGGGAACAGGTTCCTACGAGCAGTACTTC

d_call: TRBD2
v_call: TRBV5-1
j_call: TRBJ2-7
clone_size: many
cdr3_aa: CASRRTSGYEQYF
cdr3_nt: TGCGCCAGCAGAAGGACTAGCGGCTACGAGCAGTACTTC

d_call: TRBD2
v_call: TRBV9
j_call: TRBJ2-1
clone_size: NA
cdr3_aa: CASSVGGGASSYNEQFF
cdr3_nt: TGTGCCAGCAGCGTAGGCGGGGGGGCTTCCTCCTACAATGAGCAGTTCTTC

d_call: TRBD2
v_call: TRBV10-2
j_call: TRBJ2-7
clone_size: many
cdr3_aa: CASSSSGYEQYF
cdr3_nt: TGCGCCAGCAGTTCTAGCGGGTACGAGCAGTACTTC

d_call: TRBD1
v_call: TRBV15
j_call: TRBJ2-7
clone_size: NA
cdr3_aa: CATSRDWGQGASYEQYF
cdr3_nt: TGTGCCACCAGCAGAGATTGGGGACAGGGGGCGAGTTACGAGCAGTACTTC

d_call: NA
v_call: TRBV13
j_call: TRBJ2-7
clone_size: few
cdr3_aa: CASSSAGAASYEQYF
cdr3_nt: TGTGCCAGCAGCTCCGCAGGGGCCGCCTCCTACGAGCAGTACTTC

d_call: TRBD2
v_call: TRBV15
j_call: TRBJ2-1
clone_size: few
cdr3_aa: CATSRGLAGVGNEQFF
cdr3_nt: TGTGCCACCAGCAGGGGTCTAGCGGGAGTCGGGAATGAGCAGTTCTTC

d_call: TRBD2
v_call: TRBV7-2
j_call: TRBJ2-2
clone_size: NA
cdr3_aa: CASSLGRTSSGELFF
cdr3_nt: TGTGCCAGCAGCTTAGGGAGGACTAGCTCCGGGGAGCTGTTTTTT

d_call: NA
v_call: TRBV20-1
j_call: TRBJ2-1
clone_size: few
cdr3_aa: CSARVERAGPYNEQFF
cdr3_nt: TGCAGTGCTAGAGTAGAGCGGGCGGGCCCCTACAATGAGCAGTTCTTC

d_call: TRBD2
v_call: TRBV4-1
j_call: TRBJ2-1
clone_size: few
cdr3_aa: CASSQDHGRGGVHEQFF
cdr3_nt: TGCGCCAGCAGCCAAGATCATGGGCGCGGGGGGGTCCATGAGCAGTTCTTC

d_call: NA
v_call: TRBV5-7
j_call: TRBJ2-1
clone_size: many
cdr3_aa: CASRSLSRDKDHEQFF
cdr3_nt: TGTGCCAGCAGATCCCTTAGCCGGGACAAAGATCATGAGCAGTTCTTC